This TCR beta chain was identified during a study of T cells in Graves' hyperthyroidism and ophthalmopathy. The study based diagnoses on clinical symptoms, serum thyroxine and TRAb, thyroid ultrasound and orbital computed tomography. RNA transcripts were the template for amplifying TCR beta CDR3 regions. HTBI primers were the set used in a first-round RT-PCR of the TCR CDR3. TCRdb fed the multiplex PCR reads into MiXCR, producing one record per CDR3 protein. The sample records fewer than 500,000 distinct CDR3 sequences, roughly 13% being singletons. This clonotype was counted a few times. The V gene end was trimmed by 0 bases and the J gene end by 1 base; junction bases not matched to a gene: 4. From germline, CDR1 is LGHDT and CDR2 YNNKEL (reference sequence). This CDR3 is 16 amino acids long.

This chain joins TRBV3-1 and TRBJ2-5; 8 bases align to TRBD2. This sequence was found in a man aged 30 to 39 with Graves' hyperthyroidism that later progressed to Graves' ophthalmopathy. Sequenced sample: blood. CDR3 loop: CASSQDTGGSQETQYF. The CDR3 DNA reads as TGTGCCAGCAGCCAAGATACGGGGGGGTCCCAAGAGACCCAGTACTTC.